Following are 4 T cell receptor beta chains from one sample sequenced in a study of T cell repertoires in cytomegalovirus infection. TCRdb reprocessed the reads via MiXCR and lists one record per CDR3 protein. The table records over 90,000 distinct CDR3 sequences, 16% of them present only once. The sequenced material came from PBMCs. The receptors were gathered from a human donor in good health (CMV status not recorded). Some clones in this sample may be carry-over from other donors' samples.

This chain uses TRBV25-1 with TRBJ2-3; D could derive from TRBD1 or TRBD2 (5 bases each). CDR3 length: 16 amino acids. The V gene lost 5 bases and the J gene lost 4 bases, with 19 bases spanning the gap. Germline V gives CDR1 MGHDK, CDR2 SYGVNS. The CDR3 DNA reads TGTGCCAGCAGTCCCCCTCGGGACGGCAGTGCAGATACGCAGTATTTT. It yields the protein CASSPPRDGSADTQYF.

This clonotype has a handful of counts. The chain links TRBV7-8 to TRBJ1-1; D perhaps matches TRBD1 (5 bases). Germline V gene sequence: CDR1 SGHVS, CDR2 FQNEAQ. The CDR3 totals 15 residues. Trimming pared 5 bases from V and 4 bases from J, leaving 17 bases between. CDR3 DNA sequence: TGTGCCAGCAGCCCAGGATGGGGCGGTGGCACTGAAGCTTTCTTT. Its protein is CASSPGWGGGTEAFF.

This clonotype occurred many times. The CDR3 nucleotides read TGTGCCAGCAGCTTAGCGTTTACTACAGGGGGGGAGACCCAGTACTTC. It specifies CASSLAFTTGGETQYF. The chain links TRBV7-2 to TRBJ2-5; TRBD1 agrees at 8 bases. The CDR3 consists of 16 residues. CDR1 is SGHTA, CDR2 FQGNSA, per germline. The V segment lost 0 bases and the J segment 5 bases; nucleotides outside the gene matches: 8.

This clonotype showed up just once. V is TRBV5-6 and J is TRBJ1-1; no reliable D call. CDR1 and CDR2 (germline): SGHDT, YYEEEE. The V end lost 4 bases, the J end lost 0 bases, and 16 bases lay between the germline ends. The CDR3 is 16 residues long. The CDR3 reads CASSPRVIRLNTEAFF. CDR3 in DNA: TGTGCCAGCAGCCCTAGGGTCATTCGGTTGAACACTGAAGCTTTCTTT. Full variable domain (remainder filled in from reference TRBV5-6 and TRBJ1-1): DAGVTQSPTHLIKTRGQQVTLRCSPKSGHDTVSWYQQALGQGPQFIFQYYEEEERQRGNFPDRFSGHQFPNYSSELNVNALLLGDSALYLCASSPRVIRLNTEAFFGQGTRLTVV.